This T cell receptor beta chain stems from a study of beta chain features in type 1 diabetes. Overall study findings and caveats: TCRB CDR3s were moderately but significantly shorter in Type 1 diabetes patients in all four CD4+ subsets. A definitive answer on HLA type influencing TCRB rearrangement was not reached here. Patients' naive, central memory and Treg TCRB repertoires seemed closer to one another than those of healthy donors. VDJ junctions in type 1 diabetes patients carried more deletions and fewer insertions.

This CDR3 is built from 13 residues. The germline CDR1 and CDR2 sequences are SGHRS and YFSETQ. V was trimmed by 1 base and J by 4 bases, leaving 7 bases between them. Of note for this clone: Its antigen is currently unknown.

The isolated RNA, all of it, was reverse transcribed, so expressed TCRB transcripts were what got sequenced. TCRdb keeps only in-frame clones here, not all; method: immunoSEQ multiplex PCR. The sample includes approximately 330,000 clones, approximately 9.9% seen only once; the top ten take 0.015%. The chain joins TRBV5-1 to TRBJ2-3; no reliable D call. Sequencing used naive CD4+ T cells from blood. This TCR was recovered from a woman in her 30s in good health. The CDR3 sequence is CASSLLVPDTQYF. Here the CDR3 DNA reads TGCGCCAGCAGCTTGCTAGTTCCAGATACGCAGTATTTT.